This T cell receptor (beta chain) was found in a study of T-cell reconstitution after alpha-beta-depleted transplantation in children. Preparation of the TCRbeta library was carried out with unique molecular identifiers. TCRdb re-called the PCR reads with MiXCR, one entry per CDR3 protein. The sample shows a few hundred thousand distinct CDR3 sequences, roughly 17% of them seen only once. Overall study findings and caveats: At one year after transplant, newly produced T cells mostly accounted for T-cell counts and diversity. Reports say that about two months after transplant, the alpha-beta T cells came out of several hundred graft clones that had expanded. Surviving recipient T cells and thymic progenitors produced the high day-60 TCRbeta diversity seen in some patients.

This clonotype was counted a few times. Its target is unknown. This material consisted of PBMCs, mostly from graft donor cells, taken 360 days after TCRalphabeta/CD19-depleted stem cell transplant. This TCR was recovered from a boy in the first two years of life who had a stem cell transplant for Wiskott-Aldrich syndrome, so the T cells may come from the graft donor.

The CDR3 DNA follows: TGTGCCAGCAGCATCTCAGGGTTTAGCACAGATACGCAGTATTTT. Protein: CASSISGFSTDTQYF. The chain combines TRBV7-8 with TRBJ2-3; weak D call: TRBD1 (5 bases). From germline, CDR1 is SGHVS and CDR2 FQNEAQ. The CDR3 totals 15 residues. V was shortened by 5 bases and J by 0 bases, with 12 bases between the two germline ends.